The next 27 T cell receptor beta chains were all read from a single sample in a study of T cell responses to AZD1222 COVID-19 vaccine. Only in-frame clones appear in the TCRdb table, and some are missing; sequencing was by immunoSEQ multiplex PCR. The sample carries 150,000 to 200,000 clones, 85% to 90% recorded once. This specimen consisted of peripheral blood, obtained on day 0 of AZD1222 vaccination. Source of these receptors: an adult in good health.

This sequence joins TRBV2 and TRBJ2-1, with 7 bases aligning to TRBD1. The germline V gene encodes CDR1 SNHLY and CDR2 FYNNEI. V lost 8 bases to trimming and J lost 2 bases; unmatched junction nucleotides: 6. There are 14 residues in the CDR3. The CDR3 bases are TGTGCCAGCGGCGTCCAGGGGGCCTACAATGAGCAGTTCTTC. As protein: CASGVQGAYNEQFF.

V and J are TRBV27 and TRBJ1-1, with D maybe TRBD1 (5 bases). CDR3 length: 13 amino acids. Trimming removed 5 bases from V and 7 bases from J, with 14 bases in between. Germline loops: CDR1 MNHEY, CDR2 SMNVEV (reference sequence). CDR3 bases: TGTGCCAGCAGTAGGTATGGGGCCTTTGAAGCTTTCTTT. Translation: CASSRYGAFEAFF.

The gene calls are TRBV18 and TRBJ1-3; tentative D call: TRBD1 (6 bases). CDR1 and CDR2 from the germline V gene are KGHSH and LQKENI. Trimming left V 4 bases short and J 1 base short, with 20 bases between. CDR3 length equals 18 residues. The DNA for the CDR3 is TGTGCCAGCTCACGACTACCCCCTCAGGGGACATCTGGAAACACCATATATTTT. Its protein is CASSRLPPQGTSGNTIYF.

V is TRBV12-3 or TRBV12-4 and J is TRBJ1-2; no clear D. CDR3 length: 12 amino acids. Trimming took 2 bases from V and 7 from J, leaving 8 bases between them. DNA for the CDR3: TGTGCCAGCAGTTTAAGGGTTTCTGGCTACACCTTC. Protein product: CASSLRVSGYTF.

V is TRBV27 and J is TRBJ1-4; 7 positions agree with TRBD1. Germline CDR1 reads MNHEY; CDR2 reads SMNVEV (reference sequence). After removal of 6 bases from V and 5 bases from J, the junction contained 6 bases not matched to a gene. The CDR3 sequence is 14 residues long. CDR3 loop: CASSVGQRNEKLFF. The CDR3 region has the DNA TGTGCCAGCAGCGTGGGACAGCGGAATGAAAAACTGTTTTTT.

The V gene is TRBV5-4, the J gene TRBJ1-2, with TRBD1 identical over 7 bases. J lost 5 bases, V lost 4 bases, and 5 bases had no gene match. The CDR3 is 13 residues long. Per germline, CDR1 SGHNT and CDR2 YYREEE (reference sequence). The CDR3 nucleotides read TGTGCCAGCAGCCGGGTGACAGGGTATGGCTACACCTTC. Its protein product is CASSRVTGYGYTF.

The J gene is TRBJ2-1, the V gene TRBV5-1; 7 bases match TRBD1. Trimming removed 5 bases from V and 0 bases from J; junction bases left unmatched: 17. The CDR3 sequence is 19 residues long. Per germline, CDR1 SGHRS and CDR2 YFSETQ. The DNA of the CDR3 is TGCGCCAGCAGACCAATCGGGACAGAGTCAAGAAGCTCCTACAATGAGCAGTTCTTC. Its translation is CASRPIGTESRSSYNEQFF.

The chain combines TRBV5-8 with TRBJ2-1; no clear D gene. Germline V CDR1 and CDR2: SGHTS, YDEGEE. There are 16 residues in the CDR3. The V end was cut by 0 bases, the J end by 8 bases, with 18 bases between. The CDR3 DNA reads as TGTGCCAGCAGCTTGGCGACGGCAGCCTCAGGACATGAGCAGTTCTTC. Amino acid sequence: CASSLATAASGHEQFF.

The V gene is TRBV6-5, the J gene TRBJ1-1; 12 nucleotides agree with TRBD1. This CDR3 contains 16 residues. Germline V lookup: CDR1 MNHEY, CDR2 SVGAGI. J was trimmed by 0 bases and V by 4 bases; bases with no gene match: 3. The CDR3 protein is CASSSGQGAVNTEAFF. Written as DNA, the CDR3 is TGTGCCAGCAGTTCGGGACAGGGGGCAGTGAACACTGAAGCTTTCTTT.

The rearrangement uses TRBV6-5 and TRBJ1-2, with D possibly matching TRBD1 (6 bases). V lost 6 bases, J lost 4 bases, and 15 bases lay in between. Germline loops: CDR1 MNHEY, CDR2 SVGAGI. The CDR3 extends over 14 amino acids. The CDR3 DNA follows: TGTGCCAGCAGATCGGAACAGGGTACCTATGGCTACACCTTC. Translated: CASRSEQGTYGYTF.

The chain uses TRBV28 and TRBJ1-1; 9 nucleotides line up with TRBD1. The germline CDR1 and CDR2 sequences are MDHEN and SYDVKM. Trimming cost V 6 bases and J 3 bases; bases outside gene matches: 5. CDR3 length: 14 amino acids. The CDR3 protein is CASRRQGGDTEAFF. The CDR3 bases are TGTGCCAGCAGGAGACAGGGGGGTGACACTGAAGCTTTCTTT.

The chain is built from TRBV6-6 and TRBJ1-6, with TRBD1 matching over 8 bases. This CDR3 is 14 amino acids long. The germline V gene has CDR1 MNHNY and CDR2 SVGAGI (reference sequence). Germline trimming cut 7 bases from V and 6 bases from J; bases unmatched to any gene: 5. CDR3 region: CASITQGVNSPLHF. DNA for the CDR3: TGTGCCAGCATTACACAGGGGGTTAATTCACCCCTCCACTTT.

The count of this clone is one. V usage is TRBV7-9 and J usage is TRBJ1-2, with D possibly matching TRBD1 (6 bases). The CDR3 consists of 13 residues. Trimming stripped 3 bases from V and 6 bases from J, with 11 bases between. Germline V gene lookup returns CDR1 SEHNR and CDR2 FQNEAQ (reference sequence). CDR3: CASSFRGANGYTF. The CDR3 DNA is TGTGCCAGCAGCTTCCGGGGGGCGAATGGCTACACCTTC. The variable domain in full, completed from reference TRBV7-9 and TRBJ1-2, reads DTGVSQNPRHKITKRGQNVTFRCDPISEHNRLYWYRQTLGQGPEFLTYFQNEAQLEKSRLLSDRFSAERPKGSFSTLEIQRTEQGDSAMYLCASSFRGANGYTFGSGTRLTVV.

This sequence joins TRBV7-9 and TRBJ2-2; TRBD2 matches 10 bases. This CDR3 contains 16 residues. J lost 1 base, V lost 1 base, and 0 bases had no gene match. CDR1 and CDR2 (germline): SEHNR, FQNEAQ (reference sequence). The CDR3 sequence: CASSLGTSGNTGELFF. The CDR3 coding sequence is TGTGCCAGCAGCTTAGGGACTAGCGGGAACACCGGGGAGCTGTTTTTT. Drawing the rest from reference TRBV7-9 and TRBJ2-2, the complete variable domain is DTGVSQNPRHKITKRGQNVTFRCDPISEHNRLYWYRQTLGQGPEFLTYFQNEAQLEKSRLLSDRFSAERPKGSFSTLEIQRTEQGDSAMYLCASSLGTSGNTGELFFGEGSRLTVL.

The chain links TRBV15 to TRBJ2-6; the D gene is possibly TRBD1 (5 bases). This CDR3 has 16 residues. The germline CDR1 and CDR2 sequences are LNHNV and YYDKDF (reference sequence). The V end was cut by 3 bases, the J end by 2 bases, with 11 bases between. The CDR3 is CATSRGPGPGANVLTF. The CDR3 bases are TGTGCCACCAGCAGGGGGCCTGGGCCTGGGGCCAACGTCCTGACTTTC.

The chain is built from TRBV5-3 and TRBJ2-5; D is undetermined. TRBV5-3 carries the ORF label, with uncertain function. The CDR3 runs to 13 residues. V was pared by 1 base and J by 2 bases, with 6 bases between. The CDR3, as DNA: TGTGCCAGAAGCTTGTTGATACAAGAGACCCAGTACTTC. Its translation is CARSLLIQETQYF.

The rearrangement links TRBV7-9 to TRBJ2-7; D is perhaps TRBD1 or TRBD2 (5 bases each). The CDR3 has 18 amino acids. V lost 5 bases and J 4 bases, leaving 27 bases between the germline ends. From germline, CDR1 is SEHNR and CDR2 FQNEAQ (reference sequence). This chain's CDR3 is CASSQIGRGEGPSYEQYF. CDR3 nucleotide sequence: TGTGCCAGCAGCCAAATCGGACGGGGCGAGGGGCCAAGTTACGAGCAGTACTTC.

The genes are TRBV24-1 and TRBJ2-2, with D unresolved. The V gene's germline CDR1 is KGHDR and CDR2 SFDVKD. The CDR3 has 13 residues. V was cut by 5 bases and J by 6 bases, with 9 bases left in between. As DNA, the CDR3 is TGTGCCACCAGTGTCCCAGAGGCCGGGGAGCTGTTTTTT. Protein product: CATSVPEAGELFF.

The chain employs TRBV11-2 and TRBJ2-1; TRBD2 is a possible D gene (6 bases). From germline, CDR1 is SGHAT and CDR2 FQNNGV. Trimming cost V 3 bases and J 8 bases, with 11 bases left between them. This CDR3 comprises 13 residues. The CDR3: CASSLGWRDEQFF. Written as DNA, the CDR3 is TGTGCCAGCAGCTTGGGGTGGAGGGATGAGCAGTTCTTC.

The chain links TRBV29-1 to TRBJ1-2; D gene uncertain. Looked up from germline, CDR1 is SQVTM and CDR2 is ANQGSEA. V was clipped by 7 bases and J by 8 bases, with 14 bases between them. CDR3 length equals 11 residues. The CDR3 DNA sequence: TGCAGCGCCCTGGGTCAGAGGGGCTACACCTTC. It translates to CSALGQRGYTF.

The chain has TRBV19 and TRBJ2-3, with unresolved D. CDR3 length equals 12 residues. The V gene's germline CDR1 is LNHDA and CDR2 SQIVND (reference sequence). The V end lost 4 bases, the J end lost 4 bases, and 6 bases lay between the germline ends. CDR3 DNA: TGTGCCAGTAGTAATCCGTCAGATACGCAGTATTTT. This sequence encodes CASSNPSDTQYF.

The V gene is TRBV9, the J gene TRBJ1-6; no definite D call. V shed 4 bases and J shed 12 bases, with 20 bases lying between them. CDR1 and CDR2 from the germline V gene are SGDLS and YYNGEE. This CDR3 has 15 residues. The CDR3 loop is CASSPPDSPWGPLHF. CDR3 bases: TGTGCCAGCAGCCCTCCGGATTCGCCGTGGGGACCCCTCCACTTT. The variable domain in full, completed from reference TRBV9 and TRBJ1-6, reads DSGVTQTPKHLITATGQRVTLRCSPRSGDLSVYWYQQSLDQGLQFLIQYYNGEERAKGNILERFSAQQFPDLHSELNLSSLELGDSALYFCASSPPDSPWGPLHFGNGTRLTVT.

The chain carries TRBV18 and TRBJ2-1, with D possibly matching TRBD2 (5 bases). This CDR3 is 14 amino acids long. From germline, CDR1 is KGHSH and CDR2 LQKENI. Trimming took off 3 bases at V and 9 bases at J, with 15 bases between the two ends. The CDR3 here is CASSPGAPAGEQFF. In DNA, the CDR3 is TGTGCCAGCTCACCTGGAGCCCCGGCGGGTGAGCAGTTCTTC.

V and J are TRBV6-5 and TRBJ1-5; D remains unclear. This CDR3 spans 13 amino acids. From germline, CDR1 is MNHEY and CDR2 SVGAGI. V was pared by 11 bases and J by 1 base, with 12 bases between. The DNA for the CDR3 is TGTGCCTCCTCCGAGGTAAGCAATCAGCCCCAGCATTTT. Protein sequence: CASSEVSNQPQHF.

This chain connects TRBV28 to TRBJ1-4; TRBD1 is a possible D gene (5 bases). Trimming shortened V by 4 bases and J by 2 bases, and 11 bases separated the two germline ends. The CDR3 covers 15 residues. Germline V gene lookup returns CDR1 MDHEN and CDR2 SYDVKM. The CDR3 here is CASSSPTVTNEKLFF. DNA for the CDR3: TGTGCCAGCAGTTCCCCGACAGTCACTAATGAAAAACTGTTTTTT.

The J gene is TRBJ2-7, the V gene TRBV7-2, with D hard to call. This CDR3 is 12 amino acids long. Germline lookup yields CDR1 SGHTA and CDR2 FQGNSA. V dropped 7 bases and J dropped 0 bases, with 7 bases sitting between them. CDR3: CASNRFSYEQYF. The CDR3 nucleotides read TGTGCCAGCAACCGATTCTCCTACGAGCAGTACTTC.

The chain joins TRBV6-2 or TRBV6-3 to TRBJ1-1, with D possibly matching TRBD1 (5 bases). Germline V gene data show CDR1 as MNHEY and CDR2 as SVGEGT. The CDR3 is 13 residues long. The V gene lost 6 bases and the J gene lost 1 base, with 9 bases spanning the gap. Here the CDR3 DNA reads TGTGCCAGCAGCCAAACAGGGAACACTGAAGCTTTCTTT. As protein: CASSQTGNTEAFF.